This T cell receptor beta chain was identified in a study of early T cells in non-severe SARS-CoV-2 infection. The V and J ends lost 2 bases and 5 bases respectively, with 12 bases between them. Germline CDR1 is MNHEY and CDR2 is SVGAGI. This CDR3 is 15 amino acids long. TCRdb reprocessed the 5' RACE reads via MiXCR and lists one record per CDR3 protein. Here the sample spans fewer than 35,000 distinct CDR3 sequences, about 5.7% being singletons. The TCR comes from an adult who was a healthcare worker with PCR-confirmed SARS-CoV-2 infection or an uninfected control (not recorded which). This chain uses TRBV6-5 with TRBJ1-4; a weak D match, TRBD1 (6 bases). Sequencing used whole blood. The CDR3 sequence is CASSYEGHKNEKLFF. The CDR3 coding sequence is TGTGCCAGCAGTTACGAGGGACATAAAAATGAAAAACTGTTTTTT.